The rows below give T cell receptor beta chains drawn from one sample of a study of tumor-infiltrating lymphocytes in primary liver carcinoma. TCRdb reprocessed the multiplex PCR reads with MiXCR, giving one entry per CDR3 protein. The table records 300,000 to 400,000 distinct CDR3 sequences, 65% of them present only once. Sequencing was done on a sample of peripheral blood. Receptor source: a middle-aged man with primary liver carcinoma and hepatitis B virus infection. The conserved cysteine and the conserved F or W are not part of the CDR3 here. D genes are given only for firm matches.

CDR3 protein: ACSLQGTQY
V gene: TRBV6-6
J gene: TRBJ2-5
CDR3 length: 9
D gene: NA

CDR3 protein: ASSRNESGPGELS
V gene: TRBV4-1
J gene: TRBJ2-2
CDR3 length: 13
D gene: NA

CDR3 protein: ASSLAGQAVDQY
V gene: TRBV5-4
J gene: TRBJ2-5
CDR3 length: 12
D gene: TRBD1

CDR3 protein: ASSRKGGVQVNTEAF
V gene: TRBV7-8
J gene: TRBJ1-1
CDR3 length: 15
D gene: NA

CDR3 protein: ASSYSGGLRLGDNEQF
V gene: TRBV6-2/TRBV6-3
J gene: TRBJ2-1
CDR3 length: 16
D gene: NA

CDR3 protein: ASSSDRGGADTQY
V gene: TRBV5-4
J gene: TRBJ2-3
CDR3 length: 13
D gene: NA

CDR3 protein: ASSPGQGRAGTTEAF
V gene: TRBV11-3
J gene: TRBJ1-1
CDR3 length: 15
D gene: TRBD1

CDR3 protein: ASSFQSPAGHQPPH
V gene: TRBV12-3/TRBV12-4
J gene: TRBJ1-5
CDR3 length: 14
D gene: NA

CDR3 protein: ASSLVLNIQY
V gene: TRBV7-9
J gene: TRBJ2-4
CDR3 length: 10
D gene: NA

CDR3 protein: ASSYTTGLEY
V gene: TRBV6-5
J gene: TRBJ2-5
CDR3 length: 10
D gene: NA

CDR3 protein: ASSTDRFNGYT
V gene: TRBV11-2
J gene: TRBJ1-2
CDR3 length: 11
D gene: NA

CDR3 protein: ASSSPGTGRGEQF
V gene: TRBV4-1
J gene: TRBJ2-1
CDR3 length: 13
D gene: TRBD1

CDR3 protein: ASSYGGTERWDGYT
V gene: TRBV6-5
J gene: TRBJ1-2
CDR3 length: 14
D gene: TRBD1

CDR3 protein: VSSVFIRLAGATDTQY
V gene: TRBV12-3/TRBV12-4
J gene: TRBJ2-3
CDR3 length: 16
D gene: TRBD2

CDR3 protein: ASGLSGAGMTQY
V gene: TRBV11-3
J gene: TRBJ2-5
CDR3 length: 12
D gene: NA

CDR3 protein: ARSPLDTQY
V gene: TRBV11-2
J gene: TRBJ2-3
CDR3 length: 9
D gene: NA

CDR3 protein: ASSTDRVPVYEQY
V gene: TRBV6-2/TRBV6-3
J gene: TRBJ2-7
CDR3 length: 13
D gene: TRBD1

CDR3 protein: ASRPDVELGSGYT
V gene: TRBV5-4
J gene: TRBJ1-2
CDR3 length: 13
D gene: NA

CDR3 protein: TSSLDSNEEF
V gene: TRBV11-1
J gene: TRBJ2-1
CDR3 length: 10
D gene: NA

CDR3 protein: SWITSGTSIF
V gene: TRBV30
J gene: TRBJ2-1
CDR3 length: 10
D gene: TRBD2

CDR3 protein: SARGADRTDTQY
V gene: TRBV20-1
J gene: TRBJ2-3
CDR3 length: 12
D gene: NA

CDR3 protein: ASSHGTVRNSPLH
V gene: TRBV28
J gene: TRBJ1-6
CDR3 length: 13
D gene: TRBD1

CDR3 protein: AWEGGSYEQY
V gene: TRBV30
J gene: TRBJ2-7
CDR3 length: 10
D gene: NA

CDR3 protein: ASITDRRSYEQY
V gene: TRBV6-1
J gene: TRBJ2-7
CDR3 length: 12
D gene: NA

CDR3 protein: ASTNMGGDGNIQC
V gene: TRBV5-1
J gene: TRBJ2-4
CDR3 length: 13
D gene: NA

CDR3 protein: ARSTTGGSYNEQF
V gene: TRBV6-2/TRBV6-3
J gene: TRBJ2-1
CDR3 length: 13
D gene: TRBD1

CDR3 protein: SGSRGLNTEAF
V gene: TRBV29-1
J gene: TRBJ1-1
CDR3 length: 11
D gene: TRBD1

CDR3 protein: ASSLAGGAYPFVYT
V gene: TRBV11-2
J gene: TRBJ1-2
CDR3 length: 14
D gene: TRBD1

CDR3 protein: ASSQDIGIGSGNTIY
V gene: TRBV4-2
J gene: TRBJ1-3
CDR3 length: 15
D gene: NA

CDR3 protein: AGGVTTGELF
V gene: TRBV28
J gene: TRBJ2-2
CDR3 length: 10
D gene: NA

CDR3 protein: VGSPTGQQWTEAF
V gene: TRBV11-1
J gene: TRBJ1-1
CDR3 length: 13
D gene: TRBD1

CDR3 protein: ISSQDTNTEQF
V gene: TRBV4-2
J gene: TRBJ2-1
CDR3 length: 11
D gene: NA

CDR3 protein: ASSGGLSSYNEQF
V gene: TRBV6-1
J gene: TRBJ2-1
CDR3 length: 13
D gene: NA

CDR3 protein: ASSAGREIEKLF
V gene: TRBV5-4
J gene: TRBJ1-4
CDR3 length: 12
D gene: NA

CDR3 protein: TSSYPRGNQPQH
V gene: TRBV6-2/TRBV6-3
J gene: TRBJ1-5
CDR3 length: 12
D gene: NA